This TCR beta chain came from a study of blood T cell repertoires in COVID-19. Study details: PBMCs, B-cell-depleted T cells, or T cells were the source of the cDNA or gDNA that made up the material.

The V end lost 3 bases, the J end lost 6 bases, and 14 bases lay between the germline ends. The germline gives CDR1 KGHSH, CDR2 LQKENI. The CDR3 runs to 14 residues. Sequencing was performed with immunoSEQ multiplex PCR; in TCRdb, only in-frame clones are kept and a portion is missing. The table records around 200,000 clones, around 87% of them present only once. Sequenced: peripheral blood. The V gene is TRBV18, the J gene TRBJ1-2; D gene unclear. The receptor was isolated from a man aged 40-50 years with active or convalescent COVID-19. CDR3 loop: CASSPRAAGDGYTF. In nucleotides, the CDR3 is TGTGCCAGCTCACCTAGGGCAGCGGGAGATGGCTACACCTTC. Combining the CDR3 with reference TRBV18 and TRBJ1-2 gives the whole variable domain NAGVMQNPRHLVRRRGQEARLRCSPMKGHSHVYWYRQLPEEGLKFMVYLQKENIIDESGMPKERFSAEFPKEGPSILRIQQVVRGDSAAYFCASSPRAAGDGYTFGSGTRLTVV.